One sample yielded the 26 T cell receptor beta chains listed below, sequenced in a study of T cells in women clearing cervical HPV infection. TCRdb keeps only in-frame clones here, not all; method: immunoSEQ multiplex PCR. The table for this sample gives roughly 30,000 clones. Sequencing was done on a sample of blood buffy coat. The receptors come from a woman aged 18-70 years with a cervical HPV16 infection that either progressed to CIN3+ or cleared (not recorded which).

Notes on this clone: The read terminates 3 residues before the CDR3 end, so the remaining end is supplied by the germline J gene. J is TRBJ1-2 and V is TRBV19; no clear D gene. Germline loops: CDR1 LNHDA, CDR2 SQIVND (reference sequence). The CDR3 is made up of 14 amino acids. The CDR3 loop reads CASRPKGWPYDYTF. Incomplete CDR3 DNA: TGTGCCAGTAGGCCAAAAGGGTGGCCGTACGAC.

The sequenced CDR3 bases are TGTGCCAGCAGTGAATACCGACTTAATCAGCCC. Protein: CASSEYRLNQP. The full CDR3 sequence reads CASSEYRLNQPQHF. The gene calls are TRBV2 and TRBJ1-5, with unresolved D. The CDR3 goes on 3 residues after the read ends, and that part is filled in from the germline J gene. CDR3 length equals 14 residues. Germline CDR1 and CDR2: SNHLY and FYNNEI. The V and J ends lost 2 bases and 4 bases respectively, with 9 bases between them.

As for this clone: The missing CDR3 end, 3 residues past where the read stops, is filled in from the germline J gene. This chain links TRBV9 with TRBJ2-3; D may be TRBD1 (6 bases). V lost 3 bases, J lost 6 bases, and 11 bases lay in between. Germline loops: CDR1 SGDLS, CDR2 YYNGEE. The CDR3 contains 13 residues. The CDR3 here is CASSGTRGDTQYF. The CDR3 DNA, read in part, is TGTGCCAGCAGCGGTACTAGGGGGGATACG.

As regards this clone: The read gets to within 3 residues of the CDR3 end, and the germline J gene fills in the rest. V and J are TRBV6-2 or TRBV6-3 and TRBJ1-1; D might be TRBD1 (6 bases). Germline lookup yields CDR1 MNHEY and CDR2 SVGEGT. The CDR3 runs 12 residues. CDR3 DNA, as far as it was read: TGTGCCAGCAGTTATCACCGGGACACG. It yields the protein CASSYHRDT. The whole CDR3 reads CASSYHRDTAFF.

In regard to this clone: With the read ending 3 residues before the CDR3 end, the germline J gene is used to fill in that end. The chain employs TRBV14 and TRBJ2-3; D possibly corresponds to TRBD2 (6 bases). The ends were cut back, 4 bases at V and 3 bases at J, with 20 bases in the middle. This CDR3 has 17 amino acids. Germline V lookup: CDR1 SGHDN, CDR2 FVKESK. CDR3 DNA (partial): TGTGCCAGCAGCCGTAGGGACTTTTTTGCGGGGACAGATACG. Amino acids: CASSRRDFFAGTDT. The whole CDR3 protein is CASSRRDFFAGTDTQYF.

CDR3: CSVKGYNEQFF. CDR3 DNA, as far as it was read: TGCAGCGTAAAGGGGTACAATGAG. V usage is TRBV29-1 and J usage is TRBJ2-1, with D maybe TRBD1 (5 bases). The read halts 3 residues ahead of the CDR3 end, with the missing end drawn from the germline J gene. The CDR3 is 11 amino acids. The V end lost 6 bases, the J end lost 4 bases, and 7 bases lay between the germline ends. Per germline, CDR1 SQVTM and CDR2 ANQGSEA.

A note on this clone: The read falls 3 residues short of the CDR3 end, and the missing part is taken from the germline J gene. V gene TRBV2 combines with J gene TRBJ1-1, with no clear D. Germline CDR1 reads SNHLY; CDR2 reads FYNNEI. The CDR3 runs to 12 residues. V lost 1 base and J lost 7, with 7 bases in between. The CDR3 sequence is CASSEDRYEAFF. The covered CDR3 bases are TGTGCCAGCAGTGAAGACAGATATGAA.

With respect to this clone: Read coverage stops 3 residues before the CDR3 terminus; the germline J gene supplies the remainder. The J gene is TRBJ2-3, the V gene TRBV7-9, with D possibly matching TRBD2 (5 bases). This CDR3 has 15 residues. With 6 bases removed from V and 4 bases from J, the gap between germline ends came to 17 bases. From germline, CDR1 is SEHNR and CDR2 FQNEAQ (reference sequence). The DNA read from the CDR3 is TGTGCCAGCAGAAAGCTAGCTAGGGAAGCAGATACG. It translates to CASRKLAREADT. The full CDR3 sequence reads CASRKLAREADTQYF.

A note on this clone: With the read ending 3 residues before the CDR3 end, the germline J gene is used to fill in that end. This chain connects TRBV19 to TRBJ1-4; D unclear. V was pared by 9 bases and J by 7 bases, with 15 bases between. CDR1 LNHDA and CDR2 SQIVND come from the germline V gene (reference sequence). The CDR3 totals 13 residues. The covered CDR3 bases are TGTGCCAGCCGGATTCGGGGAGGTGAAAAA. Amino acids: CASRIRGGEK. The complete CDR3 protein is CASRIRGGEKLFF. The full variable domain, completed using reference TRBV19 and TRBJ1-4, is DGGITQSPKYLFRKEGQNVTLSCEQNLNHDAMYWYRQDPGQGLRLIYYSQIVNDFQKGDIAEGYSVSREKKESFPLTVTSAQKNPTAFYLCASRIRGGEKLFFGSGTQLSVL.

On this clone itself: The read is 3 residues too short to cover the CDR3 end, so that end is filled in from the germline J gene. The chain combines TRBV5-1 with TRBJ1-1; TRBD1 matches at 7 bases. The CDR3 is made up of 16 amino acids. Germline loops: CDR1 SGHRS, CDR2 YFSETQ. V was pared by 8 bases and J by 1 base, with 14 bases of the junction left unmatched. The part of the CDR3 DNA that was read is TGCGCCAGTCGTTCGACCCCCGGGACAGCGAACACTGAA. Its protein is CASRSTPGTANTE. The whole CDR3 reads CASRSTPGTANTEAFF.

As to this clone: The CDR3 end is not reached by the read, which stops 3 residues before it; the germline J gene fills it in. The chain recombines TRBV2 with TRBJ2-3; no clear D gene. With 4 bases removed from V and 5 bases from J, the gap between germline ends came to 4 bases. CDR1 and CDR2 (germline): SNHLY, FYNNEI. The CDR3 has 11 amino acids. The CDR3: CASSVLDTQYF. The sequenced CDR3 bases are TGTGCCAGCAGTGTACTAGATACG. Together with reference TRBV2 and TRBJ2-3, the CDR3 gives the full variable domain: EPEVTQTPSHQVTQMGQEVILRCVPISNHLYFYWYRQILGQKVEFLVSFYNNEISEKSEIFDDQFSVERPDGSNFTLKIRSTKLEDSAMYFCASSVLDTQYFGPGTRLTVL.

A word on this clone: The read finishes 3 residues shy of the CDR3 end, and the germline J gene is used to complete it. The V and J genes are TRBV10-1 and TRBJ1-4, with a weak D call TRBD1 (6 bases). This CDR3 is 14 amino acids long. Germline V gene lookup returns CDR1 WNHNN and CDR2 SYGVQD (reference sequence). Deletions cut 8 bases from V and 5 bases from J, with 15 bases between. The CDR3 sequence: CASAQGIGNEKLFF. CDR3 bases read: TGCGCCAGCGCCCAGGGGATCGGGAATGAAAAA.

On this clone itself: The CDR3 end falls 3 residues outside the read, so it is completed with the germline J gene. This chain connects TRBV7-9 to TRBJ1-2; TRBD1 aligns across 7 bases. Germline assignment: CDR1 SEHNR and CDR2 FQNEAQ (reference sequence). CDR3 length equals 12 residues. CDR3 residues: CASSLGQGDYTF. CDR3 DNA (partial): TGTGCCAGCAGCTTAGGGCAGGGGGAC.

A note on this clone: The read finishes 3 residues shy of the CDR3 end, and the germline J gene is used to complete it. The rearrangement joins TRBV19 to TRBJ2-3; 9 positions match TRBD2. CDR3 length: 15 amino acids. V trimming: 9 bases; J trimming: 6 bases; junction bases outside the gene matches: 13. The germline CDR1 and CDR2 sequences are LNHDA and SQIVND (reference sequence). The CDR3 DNA, read in part, is TGTGCCAGCGAGAAGCGGGGGCGGGGGGGGGATACG. Residues: CASEKRGRGGDT. The full-length CDR3 reads as CASEKRGRGGDTQYF.

As regards this clone: The CDR3 end falls 3 residues outside the read, so it is completed with the germline J gene. This sequence joins TRBV12-3 or TRBV12-4 and TRBJ1-5, with D perhaps TRBD1 (5 bases). V dropped 6 bases and J dropped 6 bases, with 9 bases sitting between them. The CDR3 is 12 residues long. Here the CDR3 reads CASREGSQPQHF. The sequenced part of the CDR3 DNA is TGTGCCAGCAGGGAGGGGTCTCAGCCC.

Of note for this clone: The read stops 3 residues short of the end of the CDR3; the missing end is completed from the germline J gene. This chain uses TRBV18 with TRBJ1-1; perhaps TRBD1 as D (6 bases). Germline V gene sequence: CDR1 KGHSH, CDR2 LQKENI. V was shortened by 3 bases and J by 7 bases, with 15 bases between the two germline ends. The CDR3 runs to 14 residues. The sequenced part of the CDR3 DNA is TGTGCCAGCTCACCTGCGGGCGGGGGGCTTGAA. It specifies CASSPAGGGLE. The whole CDR3 protein reads CASSPAGGGLEAFF.

As regards this clone: The read terminates 3 residues before the CDR3 end, so the remaining end is supplied by the germline J gene. The V gene is TRBV7-2, the J gene TRBJ1-1; the D gene is possibly TRBD1 (5 bases). Looked up from germline, CDR1 is SGHTA and CDR2 is FQGNSA. CDR3 length: 15 amino acids. This chain's CDR3 is CASSADRLGSKGAFF. The DNA read from the CDR3 is TGTGCCAGCAGTGCAGACAGATTAGGATCCAAGGGA. The variable domain in full, completed from reference TRBV7-2 and TRBJ1-1, reads GAGVSQSPSNKVTEKGKDVELRCDPISGHTALYWYRQSLGQGLEFLIYFQGNSAPDKSGLPSDRFSAERTGGSVSTLTIQRTQQEDSAVYLCASSADRLGSKGAFFGQGTRLTVV.

On this clone itself: The read comes to an end 3 residues before the CDR3 does, leaving the germline J gene to fill in the end. J is TRBJ1-2 and V is TRBV7-2; no clear D. The CDR3 totals 12 residues. From germline, CDR1 is SGHTA and CDR2 FQGNSA. The sequenced part of the CDR3 DNA is TGTGCCAGCAGCTTAAGAGGCTGGGGC. It encodes CASSLRGWG. The whole CDR3 sequence is CASSLRGWGYTF.

Of note for this clone: The read falls 3 residues short of the CDR3 end, and the missing part is taken from the germline J gene. The chain is built from TRBV9 and TRBJ2-3; TRBD1 is a possible D gene (5 bases). V gave up 4 bases and J gave up 2 bases, with 11 bases separating them. This CDR3 contains 14 residues. CDR1 SGDLS and CDR2 YYNGEE come from the germline V gene. CDR3 sequence reads: CASSPQGDTDTQYF. Partial CDR3 DNA: TGTGCCAGCAGCCCCCAGGGTGACACAGATACG.

For this clone: The sequence runs out 3 residues before the end of the CDR3; the remainder is reconstructed from the germline J gene. The chain couples TRBV12-3 or TRBV12-4 to TRBJ1-2; tentative D call: TRBD1 (5 bases). Between the trimmed V and J ends, which lost 6 bases and 6 bases, there was a span of 17 bases. This CDR3 is built from 14 residues. CDR3 residues: CASSAPQVSHGYTF. The CDR3 bases that were read are TGTGCCAGCAGCGCCCCACAGGTAAGTCATGGC.

For this clone: The read falls 3 residues short of the CDR3 end, and the missing part is taken from the germline J gene. This chain links TRBV29-1 with TRBJ1-1; 7 bases fit TRBD1. CDR1 is SQVTM and CDR2 is ANQGSEA in the germline V gene. The CDR3 is made up of 13 amino acids. CDR3: CSVGYRTQGMAFF. CDR3 DNA (partial): TGCAGCGTTGGGTATAGAACACAGGGGATG.

Comment on this clone: The CDR3 extends 3 residues past the end of the read, so its final part is completed from the germline J gene. The V call is TRBV5-4, the J call TRBJ1-6; D may be TRBD1 (6 bases). Germline V gene data show CDR1 as SGHNT and CDR2 as YYREEE (reference sequence). The V and J ends lost 1 base and 7 bases respectively, with 9 bases between them. The CDR3 sequence is 14 residues long. The CDR3 sequence: CASSLRQENSPLHF. CDR3 DNA (partial): TGTGCCAGCAGCTTGAGACAGGAGAATTCACCC.

As regards this clone: Read sequence stops 3 residues before the CDR3 end, and the germline J gene provides the missing end. The V and J genes are TRBV30 and TRBJ1-2; TRBD1 matches 7 bases. The CDR3 runs 14 residues. Germline CDR1 and CDR2: GTSNPN and SVGIG (reference sequence). The sequenced CDR3 bases are TGTGCCTGGGGTCGTCAGGGGGTGTACAATGAC. This translates into CAWGRQGVYND. The entire CDR3 is CAWGRQGVYNDYTF.

To note about this clone: The observed sequence ends 3 residues before the CDR3 terminus, with the missing tail filled in from the germline J gene. The V gene is TRBV2, the J gene TRBJ1-5; TRBD1 agrees at 8 bases. Germline assignment: CDR1 SNHLY and CDR2 FYNNEI. The CDR3 runs 14 residues. V lost 5 bases, J lost 7 bases, and 7 bases stayed unmatched. CDR3 bases read: TGTGCCAGCAGTCGGGGACAGGAGATACAGCCC. Amino acids: CASSRGQEIQP. The entire CDR3 reads CASSRGQEIQPQHF.

As concerns this clone: Read coverage stops 3 residues before the CDR3 terminus; the germline J gene supplies the remainder. The chain has TRBV20-1 and TRBJ2-3; 15 bases are a match to TRBD2. The CDR3 is 17 residues long. The ends lost 5 bases at V and 4 bases at J; junction bases unmatched: 10. Germline CDR1 and CDR2: DFQATT and SNEGSKA (reference sequence). CDR3 loop: CSAGGGRTSGRADTQYF. CDR3 DNA (partial): TGCAGTGCTGGAGGGGGGAGGACTAGCGGGAGGGCAGATACG.

Turning to this clone: Sequencing ends 3 residues short of the CDR3 end; the germline J gene provides the rest. The chain combines TRBV18 with TRBJ1-2, with TRBD1 as a possible D gene (5 bases). This CDR3 spans 14 amino acids. The germline CDR1 and CDR2 sequences are KGHSH and LQKENI. The CDR3: CASSPQPGGGCYTF. Partial CDR3 DNA: TGTGCCAGCTCACCCCAGCCGGGGGGAGGGTGC.